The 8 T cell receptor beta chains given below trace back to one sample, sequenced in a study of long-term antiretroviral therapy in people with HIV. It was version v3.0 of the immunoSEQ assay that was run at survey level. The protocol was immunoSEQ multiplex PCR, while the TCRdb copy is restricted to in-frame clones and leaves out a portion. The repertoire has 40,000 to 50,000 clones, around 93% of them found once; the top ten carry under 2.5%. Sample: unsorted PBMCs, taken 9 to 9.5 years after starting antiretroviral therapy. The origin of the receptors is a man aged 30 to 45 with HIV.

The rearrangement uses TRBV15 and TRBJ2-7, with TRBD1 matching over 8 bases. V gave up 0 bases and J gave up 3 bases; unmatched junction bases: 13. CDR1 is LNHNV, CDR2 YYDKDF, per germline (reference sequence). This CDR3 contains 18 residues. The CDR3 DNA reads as TGTGCCACCAGCAGAGATCGTTCTAAAGGACAGGGATTCTACGAGCAGTACTTC. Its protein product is CATSRDRSKGQGFYEQYF.

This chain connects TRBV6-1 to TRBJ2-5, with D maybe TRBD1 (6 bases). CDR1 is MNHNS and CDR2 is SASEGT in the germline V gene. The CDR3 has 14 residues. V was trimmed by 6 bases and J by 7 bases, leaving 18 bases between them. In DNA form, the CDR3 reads TGTGCCAGCAGCGAAAGGACAGCCCAGGGGACCCAGTACTTC. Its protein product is CASSERTAQGTQYF.

The CDR3 protein is CASSYQNTGELFF. The DNA of the CDR3 is TGTGCCAGCAGTTATCAGAACACCGGGGAGCTGTTTTTT. This sequence joins TRBV6-6 and TRBJ2-2; D gene ambiguous. Germline V CDR1 and CDR2: MNHNY, SVGAGI (reference sequence). The V gene lost 3 bases and the J gene lost 1 base, with 3 bases spanning the gap. The CDR3 runs to 13 residues.

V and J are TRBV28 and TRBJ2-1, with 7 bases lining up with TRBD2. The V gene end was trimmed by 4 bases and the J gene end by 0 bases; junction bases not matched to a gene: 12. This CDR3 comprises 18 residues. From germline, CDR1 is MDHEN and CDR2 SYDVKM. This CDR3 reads CASSSTEASGPSYNEQFF. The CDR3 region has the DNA TGTGCCAGCAGTTCTACGGAGGCTAGCGGCCCCTCCTACAATGAGCAGTTCTTC. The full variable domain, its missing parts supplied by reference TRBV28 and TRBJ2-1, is DVKVTQSSRYLVKRTGEKVFLECVQDMDHENMFWYRQDPGLGLRLIYFSYDVKMKEKGDIPEGYSVSREKKERFSLILESASTNQTSMYLCASSSTEASGPSYNEQFFGPGTRLTVL.

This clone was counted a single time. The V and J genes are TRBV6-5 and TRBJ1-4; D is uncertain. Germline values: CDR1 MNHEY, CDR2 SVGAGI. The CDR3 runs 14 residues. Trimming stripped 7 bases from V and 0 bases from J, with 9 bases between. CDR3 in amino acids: CASTDRSTNEKLFF. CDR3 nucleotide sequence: TGTGCCAGCACCGACCGGTCAACTAATGAAAAACTGTTTTTT.

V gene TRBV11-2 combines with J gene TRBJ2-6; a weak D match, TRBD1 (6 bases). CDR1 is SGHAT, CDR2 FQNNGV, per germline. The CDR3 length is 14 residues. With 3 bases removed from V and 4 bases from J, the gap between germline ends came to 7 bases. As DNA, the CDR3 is TGTGCCAGCAGCTTGGGGGCGGGGGCCAACGTCCTGACTTTC. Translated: CASSLGAGANVLTF.

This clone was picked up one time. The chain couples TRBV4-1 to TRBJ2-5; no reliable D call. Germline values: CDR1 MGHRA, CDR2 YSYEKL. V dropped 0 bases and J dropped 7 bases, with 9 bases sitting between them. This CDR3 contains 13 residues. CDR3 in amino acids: CASSQDYRGTQYF. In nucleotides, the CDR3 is TGCGCCAGCAGCCAAGACTATCGCGGGACCCAGTACTTC.

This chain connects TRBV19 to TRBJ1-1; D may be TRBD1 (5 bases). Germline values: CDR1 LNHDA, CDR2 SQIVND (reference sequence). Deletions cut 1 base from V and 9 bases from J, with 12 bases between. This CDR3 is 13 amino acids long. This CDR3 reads CASSIGAPGQAFF. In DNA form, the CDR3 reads TGTGCCAGTAGTATAGGAGCCCCGGGACAAGCTTTCTTT.